A selection of T cell receptor beta chains follows, all from one sample in a study of CD4 T cells in relation to SARS-CoV-2 and coronaviruses. Their antigen targets remain unknown. TCRdb's copy holds only in-frame clones and misses some; the assay was immunoSEQ multiplex PCR. This table has roughly 18,000 clones, around three quarters appearing once. The sample consisted of CD4+ T cells from PBMCs, cultured in vitro. These receptor sequences come from a human donor in good health. Both conserved end residues are part of each CDR3. A D gene is named only where the DNA matches it firmly. Clone size is stated in some rows and not others, as once, few, many or a class when expanded.

v_gene,d_gene,j_gene,abundance,CDR3nt,CDR3aa
TRBV9,TRBD1,TRBJ1-4,once,TGTGCCAGCAGCGTAGGCCAGGGGGGGCTTGCAACTAATGAAAAACTGTTTTTT,CASSVGQGGLATNEKLFF
TRBV30,-,TRBJ1-5,-,TGTGCCTGGAGTGTAGGGGGGGGCAGCTTTAGCAATCAGCCCCAGCATTTT,CAWSVGGGSFSNQPQHF
TRBV2,-,TRBJ2-6,once,TGTGCCAGCAGCTTGGACTCTGGGGCCAACGTCCTGACTTTC,CASSLDSGANVLTF
TRBV9,TRBD1,TRBJ1-3,-,TGTGCCAGCAGCGCAGGACAGGGTGCAGGAAACACCATATATTTT,CASSAGQGAGNTIYF
TRBV5-1,-,TRBJ2-4,-,TGCGCCAGCAGCTTAGTGGGGGCGGGGAACATTCAGTACTTC,CASSLVGAGNIQYF
TRBV5-1,-,TRBJ2-1,-,TGCGCCAGCAGCTTGGGGGAGGTCAACTACAATGAGCAGTTCTTC,CASSLGEVNYNEQFF
TRBV5-6,-,TRBJ1-2,once,TGTGCCAGCAGCTCCCTAGTAGATCGAGGGGACTATGGCTACACCTTC,CASSSLVDRGDYGYTF
TRBV5-1,TRBD1,TRBJ1-6,-,TGCGCCAGCAGCTCCGACGGGACAGGGGTCGCTTCACCCCTCCACTTT,CASSSDGTGVASPLHF
TRBV18,-,TRBJ2-7,-,TGTGCCAGCTCATCGCAGGGATTCGGCTACGAGCAGTACTTC,CASSSQGFGYEQYF
TRBV29-1,TRBD1,TRBJ1-1,few,TGCAGCGGTTCCGTCGGACAGGGAGTAAACACTGAAGCTTTCTTT,CSGSVGQGVNTEAFF
TRBV2,-,TRBJ1-1,-,TGTGCCAGCACTAAACGGCAGAGGAACACTGAAGCTTTCTTT,CASTKRQRNTEAFF
TRBV19,-,TRBJ1-5,-,TGTGCCAGTAGTCCCATGGGGGGAAATCAGCCCCAGCATTTT,CASSPMGGNQPQHF
TRBV5-4,-,TRBJ1-6,-,TGTGCCAGCAGCTTGAGTGGAACCTATAATTCACCCCTCCACTTT,CASSLSGTYNSPLHF
TRBV2,TRBD2,TRBJ2-2,-,TGTGCCAGCAGTTTTGCGACTAGCGGGAGGGCCAACACCGGGGAGCTGTTTTTT,CASSFATSGRANTGELFF
TRBV12-3/TRBV12-4,-,TRBJ1-5,few,TGTGCCAGCAGTTTTTACCAGCTTCAGCCCCAGCATTTT,CASSFYQLQPQHF
TRBV28,TRBD2,TRBJ2-7,few,TGTGCCAGCAGTTTGATAGCGGGTAGCTCCTACGAGCAGTACTTC,CASSLIAGSSYEQYF
TRBV2,TRBD1,TRBJ2-1,once,TGTGCCAGCACGGGACAGGGGAACAATGAGCAGTTCTTC,CASTGQGNNEQFF
TRBV28,-,TRBJ2-7,-,TGTGCCAGCAGTGAGGGCTCCCGGCGGTTCTACGAGCAGTACTTC,CASSEGSRRFYEQYF
TRBV24-1,TRBD1,TRBJ2-1,-,TGTGCCACCAGTGAGGACAGGGGGCCATACAATGAGCAGTTCTTC,CATSEDRGPYNEQFF
TRBV6-5,TRBD1,TRBJ1-1,-,TGTGCCAGCAAGGAGGACAGGGAAGCTTTCTTT,CASKEDREAFF
TRBV5-1,-,TRBJ2-1,-,TGCGCCAGCAGCTTGGAACCCCGAGGGCCCTACAATGAGCAGTTCTTC,CASSLEPRGPYNEQFF
TRBV6-5,TRBD2,TRBJ2-7,-,TGTGCCAGCAGTCAAATAGCGGGACCGTACGAGCAGTACTTC,CASSQIAGPYEQYF
TRBV25-1,TRBD1,TRBJ1-2,-,TGTGCCAGCAGTCTCGGGACAGGGGCACTATTATCTGGCTACACCTTC,CASSLGTGALLSGYTF
TRBV24-1,-,TRBJ2-7,-,TGTGCCACCAGTGATCCACAGGGCTACGAGCAGTACTTC,CATSDPQGYEQYF
TRBV3-1/TRBV3-2,-,TRBJ1-2,-,TGTGCCAGCAGCCAACAGGGCTATGGCTACACCTTC,CASSQQGYGYTF
TRBV18,-,TRBJ2-7,-,TGTGCCAGCTCACCACTTGGGGAGAGCTCCTACGAGCAGTACTTC,CASSPLGESSYEQYF
TRBV18,-,TRBJ1-2,-,TGTGCCAGCTCACAGACAGAGACTAACTATGGCTACACCTTC,CASSQTETNYGYTF
TRBV19,-,TRBJ1-3,-,TGTGCCAGTAGTATACGCAGTATTAACTCTGGAAACACCATATATTTT,CASSIRSINSGNTIYF
TRBV6-2/TRBV6-3,TRBD2,TRBJ2-3,-,TGTGCCAGCAGTTACCACCTGACTAGCGGTAGCACAGATACGCAGTATTTT,CASSYHLTSGSTDTQYF
TRBV11-1,-,TRBJ2-7,once,TGTGCCAGCAGCCCCGGTTGGCCCTACGAGCAGTACTTC,CASSPGWPYEQYF
TRBV6-1,-,TRBJ1-1,-,TGTGCCAGCAGTGAATCGATGCTCGCCATGAACACTGAAGCTTTCTTT,CASSESMLAMNTEAFF
TRBV9,-,TRBJ1-2,-,TGTGCCAGCAGCGTAGTACAGGCTGGCTATGGCTACACCTTC,CASSVVQAGYGYTF
TRBV4-2,-,TRBJ1-2,-,TGTGCCAGCAGCCAAGGGGTGGGCGCCGATACTAACTATGGCTACACCTTC,CASSQGVGADTNYGYTF
TRBV5-1,-,TRBJ2-7,few,TGCGCCAGCAGCCCCCAGGGCTCGGGCTCCTACGAGCAGTACTTC,CASSPQGSGSYEQYF
TRBV6-5,-,TRBJ2-2,-,TGTGCCAGCAGTTACTCGGGCCGGAACACCGGGGAGCTGTTTTTT,CASSYSGRNTGELFF
TRBV19,-,TRBJ2-7,once,TGTGCCAGTAGTACCCGAGGCTACGAGCAGTACTTC,CASSTRGYEQYF
TRBV20-1,-,TRBJ1-1,-,TGCAGTGCGAATGAAGCTTTCTTT,CSANEAFF
TRBV2,-,TRBJ2-7,few,TGTGCCAGCAGTTGGACCCGAGCCTACGAGCAGTACTTC,CASSWTRAYEQYF
TRBV11-3,-,TRBJ2-1,-,TGTGCCAGCAGCTTAGACGTCGTCGGCTCCTACAATGAGCAGTTCTTC,CASSLDVVGSYNEQFF
TRBV24-1,TRBD1,TRBJ2-5,-,TGTGCCACCAGTGACCCAACGGGGACAGGGGAGACCCAGTACTTC,CATSDPTGTGETQYF
TRBV2,-,TRBJ1-2,-,TGTGCCAGCAGATCCAATGCCGGGACAAGCGGTGGCTACACCTTC,CASRSNAGTSGGYTF
TRBV19,-,TRBJ1-1,-,TGTGCCAGTAGGAGGACGGCCATGAACACTGAAGCTTTCTTT,CASRRTAMNTEAFF
TRBV28,-,TRBJ1-4,-,TGTGCCAGCACAGAAGATAATGAAAAACTGTTTTTT,CASTEDNEKLFF
TRBV19,-,TRBJ1-3,-,TGTGCCAGTAGTATAGCATCGAGAGGCTCTGGAAACACCATATATTTT,CASSIASRGSGNTIYF
TRBV6-5,TRBD1,TRBJ1-4,few,TGTGCCAGCAGCCCCGGGACAGGGGATGAAAAACTGTTTTTT,CASSPGTGDEKLFF
TRBV7-9,-,TRBJ1-1,few,TGTGCCAGCAGCTTAGTTACCACACATTCTGAAGCTTTCTTT,CASSLVTTHSEAFF